The sequence of this TCR beta chain was determined in a study of T cells in localized non-small cell lung cancer. Study results and caveats: Uninvolved neighboring lung showed the greatest T cell clonality, exceeding tumor. Heterogeneity within the tumor remains possible, as just one region underwent sequencing.

Sequencing used immunoSEQ multiplex PCR; TCRdb keeps in-frame clones, though not all of them. This sample carries about 60,000 clones, roughly 90% of them seen once, and the ten largest clones take about 2%. Of note for this clone: Its target is unknown.

Germline V CDR1 and CDR2: WSHSY, SAAADI. V was trimmed by 2 bases and J by 5 bases, leaving 22 bases between them. This CDR3 is 19 amino acids long. This chain uses TRBV10-2 with TRBJ1-6, with D tentatively TRBD1 (6 bases). The sequence was obtained from a woman aged 35 to 70 with stage I lung adenocarcinoma. The input for sequencing was peripheral blood, taken before any cancer treatment. This chain's CDR3 is CASSEALATGIENNSPLHF. For the CDR3, the DNA is TGCGCCAGCAGTGAGGCGCTGGCCACAGGGATTGAAAATAATTCACCCCTCCACTTT.